The text below deals with one T cell receptor (beta chain). Its antigen is not yet known. No base quality values were provided; no much bigger clone lies one nucleotide off. TCRbeta CDR3 regions were amplified from genomic DNA by means of the immunoSEQ Assay, a bias-controlled multiplex PCR. Concerning the study's data processing: The number of nucleated cells in each sample was estimated from the amplification of reference gene primers within the assay. Sequence reads were collapsed and filtered to measure the absolute abundance of every unique TCRbeta CDR3 rearrangement. For each sample, productive Simpson clonality was calculated by taking the square root of Simpson's diversity index across productive rearrangements. TCRdb carries this immuneACCESS record with in-frame sequences only. Its versions omit some clonotypes, under half of them owing to an unresolved V gene in the studies checked, with the rest unexplained. V and J calls and clone size are copied from that table; D and trimming were computed from the DNA. The sample yields approximately 54,000 clones; roughly four fifths were counted once. The top ten clones comprise over 4% of the sample.

The collaborating institutions used their own protocols to collect whole blood in K2EDTA tubes. For TCRbeta analysis, collaborator samples were shipped as frozen whole blood, as isolated PBMCs, or as DNA extracted from either sample type. This specimen belongs to a study of blood T cell repertoires in COVID-19 (dated by TCRdb to about 2020). Turning to the overall study: The collaborator samples originated in the United States, Italy and Spain and spanned the acute and convalescent phases of COVID-19. The material from the prospective study consisted of cDNA or gDNA derived from T cells, B-cell-depleted T cells, or PBMCs. A de-identified subject ID, COVID-19 status, age in years and sex were almost always included in the sample metadata. The repertoires were made available in a free public database intended to serve as a resource for research on the immune response to SARS-CoV-2. The samples were drawn from two sources: the first 160 participants of the ongoing ImmuneRACE study, and 1,000 to 1,500 subjects contributed by 6 global collaborators. Where available, HLA class I and class II types were taken from metadata supplied by the sample provider and were not determined by assay-based typing. Deeply sampled blood TCRbeta repertoires from subjects exposed to, actively infected with, or recovered from COVID-19 were included in the dataset.

Trimming removed 5 bases from V and 1 base from J, leaving 14 bases between the germline ends. Per the germline V gene (reference sequence), SEHNR is the CDR1 and FQNEAQ is the CDR2. The CDR3 spans 15 residues, from the cysteine through the phenylalanine. The DNA shown is the 45-base CDR3, in frame from base 1. The study at large found these results: The amount of clinical and demographic metadata varied by source and participant and was provided uncurated.

Recombination linked TRBV7-9 to TRBJ1-1; TRBD1 could be the D gene, as 5 bases match. The sequence derives from a woman between 55 and 75 years old with acute or convalescent COVID-19. Material for sequencing was peripheral blood. The nucleotide sequence reads as follows: TGTGCCAGCAGCCCGCCGGGGAGGGGGAACACTGAAGCTTTCTTT. This gives the protein CASSPPGRGNTEAFF. The CDR3 plus the reference TRBV7-9 and TRBJ1-1 genes for the other parts give the full variable domain: DTGVSQNPRHKITKRGQNVTFRCDPISEHNRLYWYRQTLGQGPEFLTYFQNEAQLEKSRLLSDRFSAERPKGSFSTLEIQRTEQGDSAMYLCASSPPGRGNTEAFFGQGTRLTVV.